These T cell receptor beta chains were read from a single sample in a study of beta chain features in type 1 diabetes. This table comes from immunoSEQ multiplex PCR, and its TCRdb copy is limited to in-frame clones, with some not included. The table records 250,000 to 400,000 clones, 13% to 15% of them present only once. The sequencing sample was made of central memory CD4+ T cells from blood. All receptors derive from a man aged 25-45 years in good health. Each CDR3 is given with its conserved first and last residue. A D gene is named only where the DNA matches it firmly. Where a row states a size, it is once, few, many or the class of an expanded clone; other rows omit it.

CDR3,DNA,size,length,D,J,V
CASSPPELLTGELFF,TGTGCCAGCAGCCCGCCGGAGCTTCTCACCGGGGAGCTGTTTTTT,few,15,-,TRBJ2-2,TRBV4-2
CATETGANYGYTF,TGTGCCACCGAGACAGGTGCCAACTATGGCTACACCTTC,few,13,-,TRBJ1-2,TRBV10-3
CASSSLGTSDYNEQFF,TGTGCCAGCTCATCACTGGGGACTAGCGACTACAATGAGCAGTTCTTC,few,16,TRBD2,TRBJ2-1,TRBV18
CASSRDRGKSYGYTF,TGCGCCAGCAGCCGAGACAGGGGTAAGAGCTATGGCTACACCTTC,-,15,TRBD1,TRBJ1-2,TRBV4-3
CASAVISGQGTVEQFF,TGTGCCAGCGCTGTGATATCGGGACAGGGGACTGTTGAGCAGTTCTTC,few,16,TRBD1,TRBJ2-1,TRBV11-2
CASSSLAGGPKSTDTQYF,TGTGCCAGCAGCTCCCTAGCGGGAGGGCCCAAATCTACAGATACGCAGTATTTT,few,18,TRBD2,TRBJ2-3,TRBV27
CASSEKYEQYF,TGTGCCAGCAGCGAGAAATACGAGCAGTACTTC,-,11,-,TRBJ2-7,TRBV11-3
CASSMPQGGSYEQYF,TGTGCCAGTAGCATGCCGCAGGGGGGTAGCTACGAGCAGTACTTC,few,15,-,TRBJ2-7,TRBV19
CASRLAVQDSPLHF,TGTGCCAGCAGATTAGCCGTCCAGGATTCACCCCTCCACTTT,few,14,-,TRBJ1-6,TRBV11-2
CASRPDRAWGEKLFF,TGTGCCAGCAGACCAGACAGGGCCTGGGGTGAAAAACTGTTTTTT,-,15,TRBD1,TRBJ1-4,TRBV6-5
CAISESGPGSGANVLTF,TGTGCCATCAGTGAGTCCGGGCCGGGCTCTGGGGCCAACGTCCTGACTTTC,few,17,-,TRBJ2-6,TRBV6-1
CASSQEPSGGGETQYF,TGCGCCAGCAGCCAAGAACCTAGCGGGGGTGGGGAGACCCAGTACTTC,-,16,TRBD2,TRBJ2-5,TRBV4-1
CASSLDLTEAFF,TGCGCCAGCAGCTTGGACTTAACTGAAGCTTTCTTT,-,12,-,TRBJ1-1,TRBV5-1
CASSVGTGIVYAFF,TGTGCCAGCAGCGTCGGTACAGGGATTGTTTACGCTTTCTTT,-,14,-,TRBJ1-1,TRBV2
CAWNLDRGYGYTF,TGTGCCTGGAACCTGGACAGGGGATACGGCTACACCTTC,-,13,TRBD1,TRBJ1-2,TRBV30
CASSRTGDYEQYF,TGTGCCAGCAGCAGGACAGGAGACTACGAGCAGTACTTC,-,13,TRBD1,TRBJ2-7,TRBV5-4
CASSNSQNYGYTF,TGTGCCAGCAGCAATTCACAGAACTATGGCTACACCTTC,-,13,-,TRBJ1-2,TRBV11-2
CASSSSIGTGELFF,TGTGCCAGCAGCTCGAGTATAGGCACCGGGGAGCTGTTTTTT,-,14,-,TRBJ2-2,TRBV7-9
CASREALAGGLWTTQYF,TGTGCCAGCAGGGAAGCCTTAGCGGGGGGGCTTTGGACCACGCAGTATTTT,few,17,TRBD2,TRBJ2-3,TRBV6-1
CASSLTLTGSSGGYTF,TGTGCCAGCTCACTCACCTTGACAGGGTCCTCGGGGGGCTACACCTTC,-,16,TRBD1,TRBJ1-2,TRBV18
CSVADRGSRDIQYF,TGCAGCGTCGCCGACAGGGGATCGAGGGACATTCAGTACTTC,-,14,TRBD1,TRBJ2-4,TRBV29-1
CASTDVRGKRDGYTF,TGTGCCAGTACCGACGTCCGGGGAAAACGGGATGGCTACACCTTC,-,15,-,TRBJ1-2,TRBV19
CASSLESGGRTGELFF,TGTGCCAGCAGCTTAGAGTCGGGGGGCAGGACCGGGGAGCTGTTTTTT,few,16,-,TRBJ2-2,TRBV7-2
CASSPSPSGTDTQYF,TGTGCCAGCTCACCGTCCCCCTCTGGCACAGATACGCAGTATTTT,-,15,-,TRBJ2-3,TRBV18
CASSLPGLQFF,TGTGCCAGCAGTTTACCGGGACTACAGTTCTTC,few,11,TRBD2,TRBJ2-1,TRBV6-1
CASLTGMGEEQYF,TGTGCCAGCTTAACAGGGATGGGAGAAGAGCAGTACTTC,-,13,-,TRBJ2-7,TRBV6-5
CATSRLTGVAYEQYF,TGTGCCACCAGCAGACTGACGGGGGTTGCCTACGAGCAGTACTTC,few,15,-,TRBJ2-7,TRBV15
CASSEFPSPDYNEQFF,TGCGCCAGCAGTGAATTTCCTTCTCCCGATTACAATGAGCAGTTCTTC,-,16,-,TRBJ2-1,TRBV10-2
CASSLLGYGYTF,TGTGCCAGCAGCTTGTTGGGGTATGGCTACACCTTC,-,12,-,TRBJ1-2,TRBV5-6
CASSLGQGGYGYTF,TGCGCCAGCAGCTTGGGCCAGGGTGGATATGGCTACACCTTC,few,14,-,TRBJ1-2,TRBV5-1
CASSLAGARTDTQYF,TGCGCCAGCAGCTTGGCGGGGGCCCGGACAGATACGCAGTATTTT,many,15,-,TRBJ2-3,TRBV5-1
CASSAQGGDGELFF,TGTGCCAGCAGTGCACAGGGGGGTGACGGGGAGCTGTTTTTT,-,14,TRBD1,TRBJ2-2,TRBV2
CAWIGRGNNEQFF,TGTGCCTGGATAGGGCGGGGCAACAATGAGCAGTTCTTC,-,13,-,TRBJ2-1,TRBV30
CASSTRPGPLHF,TGTGCCAGCAGTACCCGCCCGGGGCCCCTCCACTTT,few,12,-,TRBJ1-6,TRBV6-5
CASSQTPGPMAGGYGYTF,TGTGCCAGCAGTCAAACCCCCGGGCCCATGGCTGGTGGATATGGCTACACCTTC,-,18,-,TRBJ1-2,TRBV27
CASSLRGGDTGELFF,TGTGCCAGCAGCCTCCGAGGGGGAGACACCGGGGAGCTGTTTTTT,few,15,-,TRBJ2-2,TRBV7-7
CASSSGQDYGYTF,TGTGCCAGCAGTTCGGGACAGGACTATGGCTACACCTTC,few,13,TRBD1,TRBJ1-2,TRBV2
CATSIQEGGNTEAFF,TGCGCTACGAGCATTCAAGAGGGCGGGAACACTGAAGCTTTCTTT,few,15,-,TRBJ1-1,TRBV5-1
CASSPVTTGELFF,TGCGCCAGCAGCCCCGTGACTACCGGGGAGCTGTTTTTT,-,13,-,TRBJ2-2,TRBV4-3
CSVERRQKETQYF,TGCAGCGTTGAAAGGCGACAGAAAGAGACCCAGTACTTC,-,13,-,TRBJ2-5,TRBV29-1
CASSRPFGNTQYF,TGTGCCAGCAGTCGCCCCTTCGGGAATACGCAGTATTTT,few,13,-,TRBJ2-3,TRBV5-6
CASSARAQGSTDTQYF,TGTGCCAGCAGCGCCCGCGCACAGGGCAGCACAGATACGCAGTATTTT,-,16,-,TRBJ2-3,TRBV9
CASSAYTSANNEQFF,TGTGCCAGCAGCGCATATACTAGCGCTAACAATGAGCAGTTCTTC,few,15,TRBD2,TRBJ2-1,TRBV7-2
CASSLAGGGALYEQYF,TGTGCCAGCAGCTTGGCTGGCGGGGGGGCCCTTTACGAGCAGTACTTC,-,16,TRBD2,TRBJ2-7,TRBV5-4
CASNSGFGWGGYTF,TGTGCCAGCAATTCGGGTTTTGGATGGGGTGGCTACACCTTC,few,14,-,TRBJ1-2,TRBV6-1
CASSEASVITGELFF,TGTGCCAGCAGTGAAGCAAGCGTGATCACCGGGGAGCTGTTTTTT,few,15,-,TRBJ2-2,TRBV2
CASSPRLGSSYNEQFF,TGTGCCAGCAGCCCGCGACTAGGGAGCTCCTACAATGAGCAGTTCTTC,-,16,-,TRBJ2-1,TRBV11-3
CASSMAGAAREQYF,TGTGCCAGTAGTATGGCAGGGGCCGCGAGGGAGCAGTACTTC,few,14,-,TRBJ2-7,TRBV19
CASSERLGTDTQYF,TGTGCCAGCAGTGAACGGTTGGGGACAGATACGCAGTATTTT,-,14,-,TRBJ2-3,TRBV6-1
CASRRRGGDNNEQFF,TGTGCCAGCAGAAGAAGGGGCGGGGACAACAATGAGCAGTTCTTC,-,15,-,TRBJ2-1,TRBV6-1
CASRQSGARNEQFF,TGTGCCAGCAGGCAGAGCGGGGCCCGCAATGAGCAGTTCTTC,-,14,TRBD2,TRBJ2-1,TRBV6-5
CASSLKAGWGEQFF,TGTGCCAGCAGCTTAAAAGCGGGATGGGGTGAGCAGTTCTTC,-,14,TRBD2,TRBJ2-1,TRBV7-9
CASSPQGSANTGELFF,TGTGCCAGCAGCCCCCAGGGGTCCGCGAACACCGGGGAGCTGTTTTTT,-,16,-,TRBJ2-2,TRBV27
CASSMGDRRNTEAFF,TGTGCCAGCAGCATGGGGGACAGGAGAAACACTGAAGCTTTCTTT,-,15,TRBD1,TRBJ1-1,TRBV7-2
CASTSVGGYEQFF,TGTGCCAGCACCAGTGTGGGGGGCTATGAGCAGTTCTTC,few,13,-,TRBJ2-1,TRBV7-2
CASSSNYAASSGNTIYF,TGTGCCAGCAGCTCGAACTATGCGGCCAGCTCTGGAAACACCATATATTTT,many,17,-,TRBJ1-3,TRBV5-4
CASSTSGGNTDTQYF,TGTGCCAGCAGCACTAGCGGGGGAAACACAGATACGCAGTATTTT,few,15,TRBD2,TRBJ2-3,TRBV7-2
CASSLGGVQETQYF,TGTGCCAGCAGCTTAGGGGGAGTCCAAGAGACCCAGTACTTC,few,14,-,TRBJ2-5,TRBV11-3
CASSGAVGGAQYF,TGTGCCAGCAGCGGGGCCGTTGGAGGAGCGCAGTATTTT,-,13,-,TRBJ2-3,TRBV9
CASSFRGQGLYGYTF,TGTGCCAGCAGTTTCCGAGGACAGGGCCTCTATGGCTACACCTTC,few,15,TRBD1,TRBJ1-2,TRBV27